This T cell receptor (beta chain) was identified in a study of blood T cell repertoires in COVID-19. Germline V lookup: CDR1 MDHEN, CDR2 SYDVKM. The CDR3 consists of 14 residues. The V end was cut by 3 bases, the J end by 4 bases, with 7 bases between. The method was immunoSEQ multiplex PCR; TCRdb's version includes in-frame clones alone and lacks a portion of them. The sample lists under 200,000 clones, about four fifths occurring once. This clonotype was sampled from a woman in her sixties or seventies with COVID-19, enrolled during active disease. The chain has TRBV28 and TRBJ2-6; D not resolved. Input material: peripheral blood. In DNA form, the CDR3 reads TGTGCCAGCAGTTTGTGGGCAGGGGCCAACGTCCTGACTTTC. Residues: CASSLWAGANVLTF.